These 19 T cell receptor beta chains were all obtained from the same sample, sequenced in a study of regulatory T cells in long-lasting Graves disease. Time point specified: persistent/refractory GD, antithyroid drugs over 5 years with positive TRAb. Construction of the TCR library relied on RNA isolated from PBMCs. Arm-PCR with iRepertoire HTBI primers amplified the CDR3 regions for these TCR beta libraries. TCRdb reanalysed the multiplex PCR reads using MiXCR and keeps one entry per CDR3 protein. The table has over 350,000 distinct CDR3 sequences, less than 25% seen once. The sample was peripheral blood mononuclear cells (PBMCs), taken when the disease was refractory, from a patient treated with antithyroid drugs. The origin of the receptors is a female donor with Graves disease.

This clonotype appeared a few times. The V and J genes are TRBV7-2 and TRBJ2-7; the match to TRBD1 covers 8 bases. Per the germline V gene, CDR1 is SGHTA and CDR2 is FQGNSA. This CDR3 has 17 residues. With 4 bases clipped from V and 4 bases from J, the junction kept 15 bases outside the gene matches. The CDR3 sequence: CASSSSPDRGYPYEQYF. CDR3 bases: TGTGCCAGCAGCTCTAGCCCCGACAGGGGCTACCCTTACGAGCAGTACTTC.

This clonotype was counted many times. The chain employs TRBV12-3 or TRBV12-4 and TRBJ1-5; D may be TRBD1 (5 bases). This CDR3 has 15 amino acids. The V gene lost 7 bases and the J gene lost 3 bases, with 16 bases spanning the gap. CDR3 in amino acids: CASKKTEATNQPQHF. The CDR3 nucleotides are TGTGCCAGCAAAAAGACAGAGGCAACCAATCAGCCCCAGCATTTT.

This clonotype was found many times. CDR3 coding DNA: TGTGCCAGCGACGGACAGGGCGTTACCGGGGAGCTGTTTTTT. Encoded protein: CASDGQGVTGELFF. This chain connects TRBV2 to TRBJ2-2, with 8 bases identical to TRBD1. Germline assignment: CDR1 SNHLY and CDR2 FYNNEI. CDR3 size: 14 residues. V dropped 8 bases and J dropped 5; count of bases not matched to a gene: 7. The full variable domain, its missing parts supplied by reference TRBV2 and TRBJ2-2, is EPEVTQTPSHQVTQMGQEVILRCVPISNHLYFYWYRQILGQKVEFLVSFYNNEISEKSEIFDDQFSVERPDGSNFTLKIRSTKLEDSAMYFCASDGQGVTGELFFGEGSRLTVL.

In its sample, this clonotype was seen many times. V is TRBV7-2 and J is TRBJ2-7, with D perhaps being TRBD1 or TRBD2 (5 bases each). V lost 3 bases, J lost 2 bases, and 11 bases lay in between. CDR1 is SGHTA, CDR2 FQGNSA, per germline. The CDR3 length is 14 residues. The CDR3 is CASSFGTNTYEQYF. DNA for the CDR3: TGTGCCAGCAGCTTCGGGACGAATACCTACGAGCAGTACTTC.

Comment on this clonotype: A clone one base away is much larger, so this may be a read error. This chain links TRBV3-1 with TRBJ2-7; no clear D gene. This CDR3 has 11 residues. The germline V gene has CDR1 LGHDT and CDR2 YNNKEL (reference sequence). V lost 1 base and J 9 bases, leaving 7 bases between the germline ends. CDR3 bases: TGTGCCAGCAGCCAAGGTAGACGGCAGTACTTC. This sequence encodes CASSQGRRQYF.

This clonotype occurred many times. The chain carries TRBV28 and TRBJ2-7; 10 bases are a match to TRBD1. V lost 6 bases to trimming and J lost 6 bases; unmatched junction nucleotides: 11. The CDR3 covers 15 residues. Germline CDR1 and CDR2: MDHEN and SYDVKM. The CDR3 region is CASSPGWTGGAEQYF. The DNA for the CDR3 is TGTGCCAGCAGCCCAGGCTGGACAGGGGGGGCCGAGCAGTACTTC.

This chain links TRBV18 with TRBJ1-2; 7 nucleotides align to TRBD1. The CDR3 length is 14 residues. V trimming: 3 bases; J trimming: 6 bases; junction bases outside the gene matches: 7. The germline V gene encodes CDR1 KGHSH and CDR2 LQKENI. The CDR3 bases are TGTGCCAGCTCACCTTCCGGGACAGAACATGGCTACACCTTC. It is translated as CASSPSGTEHGYTF. The whole variable domain, filled in from reference TRBV18 and TRBJ1-2, reads NAGVMQNPRHLVRRRGQEARLRCSPMKGHSHVYWYRQLPEEGLKFMVYLQKENIIDESGMPKERFSAEFPKEGPSILRIQQVVRGDSAAYFCASSPSGTEHGYTFGSGTRLTVV.

This clonotype was detected ten times or more. V and J are TRBV30 and TRBJ1-4; D unresolved. The CDR3 has 14 residues. Trimming left V 5 bases short and J 8 bases short, with 18 bases between. Per germline, CDR1 GTSNPN and CDR2 SVGIG (reference sequence). CDR3 amino acids: CAWVRPGPDEKLFF. The CDR3 DNA sequence: TGTGCCTGGGTTAGGCCGGGTCCAGACGAAAAACTGTTTTTT.

The V gene is TRBV27, the J gene TRBJ2-7; 10 nucleotides line up with TRBD2. Germline assignment: CDR1 MNHEY and CDR2 SMNVEV (reference sequence). The length of the CDR3 is 18 residues. V lost 2 bases to trimming and J lost 2 bases; unmatched junction nucleotides: 12. CDR3: CASSLKASGSAFTYEQYF. In DNA form, the CDR3 reads TGTGCCAGCAGTTTAAAGGCTAGCGGGAGTGCCTTTACCTACGAGCAGTACTTC.

A word on this clonotype: This sequence may be a read error, since a much larger clone differs from it by one base. The CDR3 DNA reads as TGTGCCAGCAGTGAGCCGACAGGGGATAGAGTGAACGAGCAGTACTTC. Its translation is CASSEPTGDRVNEQYF. The chain joins TRBV6-4 to TRBJ2-7, with 8 positions matching TRBD1. CDR1 is MRHNA, CDR2 SNTAGT, per germline. The junction had 12 bases not matched to a gene; V was cut back by 3 bases and J by 5 bases. This CDR3 is built from 16 residues.

The J gene is TRBJ2-2, the V gene TRBV19; 13 bases line up with TRBD2. Germline CDR1 and CDR2: LNHDA and SQIVND (reference sequence). CDR3 length: 19 amino acids. Trimming at V came to 7 bases and at J to 6 bases, leaving 17 bases not matched to a gene. The CDR3 bases are TGTGCCAGTAACCACTTCCTCGGGACTAGCGGGGCTCGGTCCGGGGAGCTGTTTTTT. Translation gives CASNHFLGTSGARSGELFF. The whole variable domain, remainder taken from reference TRBV19 and TRBJ2-2, is DGGITQSPKYLFRKEGQNVTLSCEQNLNHDAMYWYRQDPGQGLRLIYYSQIVNDFQKGDIAEGYSVSREKKESFPLTVTSAQKNPTAFYLCASNHFLGTSGARSGELFFGEGSRLTVL.

The chain joins TRBV7-9 to TRBJ1-3; perhaps TRBD1 as D (5 bases). Germline lookup yields CDR1 SEHNR and CDR2 FQNEAQ (reference sequence). V was trimmed by 6 bases and J by 1 base, leaving 10 bases between them. The CDR3 consists of 14 residues. The CDR3 nucleotides are TGTGCCAGCAGAACGACAGTTTCTGGAAACACCATATATTTT. This codes for CASRTTVSGNTIYF.

The J gene is TRBJ2-7, the V gene TRBV4-3; D gene unclear. V was trimmed by 2 bases and J by 3 bases, leaving 14 bases between them. CDR1 and CDR2 from the germline V gene are LGHNA and YSLEER. The CDR3 runs to 15 residues. CDR3 in amino acids: CASSQYPGPNYEQYF. CDR3 sequence (DNA): TGCGCCAGCAGCCAATACCCTGGCCCTAACTACGAGCAGTACTTC.

There are many counts of this clonotype. The chain combines TRBV2 with TRBJ2-7; 8 nucleotides line up with TRBD1. CDR1 and CDR2 (germline): SNHLY, FYNNEI. V lost 4 bases, J lost 3 bases, and 2 bases stayed unmatched. The CDR3 sequence is 13 residues long. The CDR3 DNA is TGTGCCAGCAGTGGGACAGGGATCTACGAGCAGTACTTC. Protein product: CASSGTGIYEQYF. Variable domain in full (rest from reference TRBV2 and TRBJ2-7): EPEVTQTPSHQVTQMGQEVILRCVPISNHLYFYWYRQILGQKVEFLVSFYNNEISEKSEIFDDQFSVERPDGSNFTLKIRSTKLEDSAMYFCASSGTGIYEQYFGPGTRLTVT.

The chain recombines TRBV7-2 with TRBJ2-1; 10 bases are a match to TRBD2. Germline CDR1 reads SGHTA; CDR2 reads FQGNSA. The V segment lost 5 bases and the J segment 4 bases; nucleotides outside the gene matches: 20. This CDR3 has 20 amino acids. The CDR3 bases are TGTGCCAGCAGCCGATATGGGGAACTAGCGGGAACGATCGGATACAATGAGCAGTTCTTC. Its translation: CASSRYGELAGTIGYNEQFF.

This clonotype was observed at least ten times. V usage is TRBV6-5 and J usage is TRBJ1-1, with TRBD1 matching 7 bases. CDR1 and CDR2 from the germline V gene are MNHEY and SVGAGI. CDR3 length: 15 residues. V dropped 2 bases and J dropped 4; count of bases not matched to a gene: 7. The CDR3 sequence is CASSYAEGAPTEAFF. The DNA of the CDR3 is TGTGCCAGCAGTTACGCCGAGGGGGCGCCCACTGAAGCTTTCTTT.

This clonotype was detected ten times or more. The CDR3 sequence is CASSHGVYEQYF. In nucleotides, the CDR3 is TGTGCCAGCAGCCATGGCGTCTACGAGCAGTACTTC. This chain links TRBV14 with TRBJ2-7; D is ambiguous. V dropped 3 bases and J dropped 3 bases, with 6 bases sitting between them. The CDR3 spans 12 residues. The germline CDR1 and CDR2 sequences are SGHDN and FVKESK.

This clonotype has more than one count but fewer than ten. The chain links TRBV3-1 to TRBJ2-5, with D perhaps given as TRBD1 or TRBD2 (5 bases each). CDR3 length: 12 residues. Trimming cost V 8 bases and J 4 bases, with 11 bases left between them. CDR1 is LGHDT and CDR2 is YNNKEL in the germline V gene (reference sequence). The CDR3 reads CASGGGTETQYF. DNA of the CDR3: TGTGCCAGCGGTGGGGGAACAGAGACCCAGTACTTC.

This clonotype appeared once. One base away lies a much larger clone, so this may be a sequencing read error. This chain uses TRBV7-2 with TRBJ2-5, with TRBD1 matching 10 bases. The CDR3 totals 15 residues. CDR1 is SGHTA, CDR2 FQGNSA, per germline. CDR3 DNA: TGTGCCAGCAGCCCCGACAGGGGGCGTAGAGAGATCCAGTACTTC. It codes for CASSPDRGRREIQYF.